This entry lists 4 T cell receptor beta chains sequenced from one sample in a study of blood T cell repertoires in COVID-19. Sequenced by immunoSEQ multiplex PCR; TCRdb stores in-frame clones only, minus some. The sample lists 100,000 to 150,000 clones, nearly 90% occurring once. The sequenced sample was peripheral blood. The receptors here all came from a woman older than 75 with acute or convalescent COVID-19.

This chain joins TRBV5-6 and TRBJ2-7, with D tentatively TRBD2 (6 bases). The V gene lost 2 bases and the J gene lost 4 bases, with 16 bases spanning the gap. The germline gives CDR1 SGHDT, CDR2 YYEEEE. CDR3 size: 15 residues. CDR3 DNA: TGTGCCAGCAGCTTCTTCTCAGGGAGGTCATACGAGCAGTACTTC. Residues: CASSFFSGRSYEQYF.

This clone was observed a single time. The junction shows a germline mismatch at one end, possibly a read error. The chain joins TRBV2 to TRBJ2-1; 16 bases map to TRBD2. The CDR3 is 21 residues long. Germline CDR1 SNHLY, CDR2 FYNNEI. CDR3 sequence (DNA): TGTGCCACCCGCAGGAGGGGACGGGGACTAGCGGGAGGGCCCTCCCACAATGAGCAGTTCTTC. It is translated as CATRRRGRGLAGGPSHNEQFF. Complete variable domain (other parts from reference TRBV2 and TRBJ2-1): EPEVTQTPSHQVTQMGQEVILRCVPISNHLYFYWYRQILGQKVEFLVSFYNNEISEKSEIFDDQFSVERPDGSNFTLKIRSTKLEDSAMYFCATRRRGRGLAGGPSHNEQFFGPGTRLTVL.

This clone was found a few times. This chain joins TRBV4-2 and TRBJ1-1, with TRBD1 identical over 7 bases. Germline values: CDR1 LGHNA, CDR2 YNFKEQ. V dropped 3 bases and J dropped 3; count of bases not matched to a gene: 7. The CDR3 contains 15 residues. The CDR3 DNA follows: TGTGCCAGCAGCCAGGAGACAGGGTTTGACACTGAAGCTTTCTTT. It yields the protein CASSQETGFDTEAFF.

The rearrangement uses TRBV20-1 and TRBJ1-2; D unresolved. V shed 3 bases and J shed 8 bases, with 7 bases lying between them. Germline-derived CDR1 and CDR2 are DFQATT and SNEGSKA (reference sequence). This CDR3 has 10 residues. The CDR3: CSARLEGYTF. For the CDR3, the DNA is TGCAGTGCTAGGTTAGAGGGCTACACCTTC.